This TCR beta chain was sequenced in a study of neoadjuvant nivolumab and ipilimumab in lung cancer. This clone has just one count. Assay: immunoSEQ multiplex PCR; the TCRdb copy retains only in-frame clones and omits some. The sample has around 10,000 clones; approximately 85% are singletons. The sequencing used peripheral blood, collected before neoadjuvant nivolumab, alone or with ipilimumab. The receptor was derived from an adult with non-small cell lung cancer.

The CDR3: CASSSRQGAIGYGYTF. The CDR3 DNA reads TGTGCCAGCAGCTCCCGACAGGGGGCGATTGGCTATGGCTACACCTTC. The rearrangement joins TRBV7-8 to TRBJ1-2; 10 nucleotides match TRBD1. The CDR3 is made up of 16 amino acids. Germline CDR1 is SGHVS and CDR2 is FQNEAQ. V was clipped by 4 bases and J by 4 bases; unmatched bases: 9.